A selection of T cell receptor beta chains follows, all from one sample in a study of shared clonotypes between healthy human individuals. The assay was immunoSEQ multiplex PCR, and TCRdb's table has in-frame clones only and misses some. The repertoire holds about 680,000 clones, with 90% to 95% as singletons. The source material was naive CD8+ T cells sorted from blood. The origin of the receptors is a man aged 25-45 years in good health. Both conserved end residues are part of each CDR3. D genes are given only for firm matches. Only some rows state a clone size, as once, few, many or a class for expanded clones.

>TRBJ2-7|.|TRBV27|.
CASSGNGHSYEQYF
TGTGCCAGCAGTGGAAACGGACATTCCTACGAGCAGTACTTC
>TRBJ2-1|.|TRBV9|.
CASSVAGLSREQFF
TGTGCCAGCAGCGTAGCTGGGCTATCGCGTGAGCAGTTCTTC
>TRBJ2-1|.|TRBV30|.
CAWRPIEGFNEQFF
TGTGCCTGGAGGCCAATTGAGGGATTCAATGAGCAGTTCTTC
>TRBJ1-4|once|TRBV6-1|TRBD1
CASSFWDRGTEKLFF
TGTGCCAGCAGTTTTTGGGACAGGGGGACTGAAAAACTGTTTTTT
>TRBJ2-7|.|TRBV7-8|TRBD2
CASSLLAGNSYEQYF
TGTGCCAGCAGCCTGCTAGCGGGGAACTCCTACGAGCAGTACTTC
>TRBJ2-7|.|TRBV27|.
CASSEVGSYEQYF
TGTGCCAGCAGCGAGGTGGGGTCCTACGAGCAGTACTTC
>TRBJ1-1|.|TRBV9|.
CASSVGVGGTKGTEAFF
TGTGCCAGCAGCGTAGGGGTAGGGGGGACCAAAGGCACTGAAGCTTTCTTT
>TRBJ1-4|.|TRBV29-1|.
CSAGRMDEKLFF
TGCAGCGCTGGCAGGATGGATGAAAAACTGTTTTTT
>TRBJ2-3|.|TRBV5-4|TRBD2
CASSLFGTSGTDTQYF
TGTGCCAGCAGCCTATTCGGGACTAGCGGCACAGATACGCAGTATTTT
>TRBJ2-1|.|TRBV5-4|TRBD2
CASSPAVAGGYNEQFF
TGTGCCAGCAGCCCAGCCGTTGCGGGAGGGTACAATGAGCAGTTCTTC
>TRBJ2-7|once|TRBV5-6|.
CASSSQAGSEQYF
TGTGCCAGCAGCTCTCAAGCAGGGAGCGAGCAGTACTTC
>TRBJ1-1|.|TRBV4-3|.
CASSQEARNTEAFF
TGCGCCAGCAGCCAAGAGGCCAGGAACACTGAAGCTTTCTTT
>TRBJ2-1|.|TRBV7-9|TRBD2
CASSLTAGGPIDEQFF
TGTGCCAGCAGCTTAACGGCGGGAGGGCCTATCGATGAGCAGTTCTTC
>TRBJ2-3|.|TRBV9|.
CASSNPRDSSTDTQYF
TGTGCCAGCAGCAATCCCCGGGACTCAAGCACAGATACGCAGTATTTT
>TRBJ2-1|once|TRBV18|TRBD2
CASSPTSGRGNEQFF
TGTGCCAGCTCACCTACTAGCGGGAGGGGCAATGAGCAGTTCTTC
>TRBJ1-2|.|TRBV6-1|TRBD1
CASSEGEQGVWQGYGYTF
TGTGCCAGCAGTGAAGGGGAACAGGGGGTCTGGCAGGGCTATGGCTACACCTTC
>TRBJ1-2|.|TRBV27|.
CASRPGGTSLGYTF
TGTGCCAGCCGACCGGGGGGCACGTCCCTTGGCTACACCTTC
>TRBJ1-1|.|TRBV5-4|.
CASSLKYGVTEAFF
TGTGCCAGCAGCTTGAAGTATGGAGTCACTGAAGCTTTCTTT
>TRBJ2-2|.|TRBV7-8|TRBD2
CASSPRTSGSTGELFF
TGTGCCAGCAGCCCCCGGACTAGCGGGAGTACCGGGGAGCTGTTTTTT
>TRBJ1-3|.|TRBV19|.
CASDRGNSGNTIYF
TGTGCCAGTGACCGGGGAAACTCTGGAAACACCATATATTTT
>TRBJ1-1|.|TRBV5-4|.
CASSFWGTYTEAFF
TGTGCCAGCAGCTTCTGGGGGACCTACACTGAAGCTTTCTTT
>TRBJ2-7|.|TRBV6-5|.
CASSYSRQFEQYF
TGTGCCAGCAGTTACTCCAGACAGTTCGAGCAGTACTTC
>TRBJ2-7|.|TRBV6-6|TRBD2
CASSYGLAGNYEQYF
TGTGCCAGCAGTTACGGACTAGCGGGGAACTACGAGCAGTACTTC
>TRBJ2-3|.|TRBV7-8|.
CASSRAGAADTQYF
TGTGCCAGCAGCCGAGCCGGGGCTGCAGATACGCAGTATTTT
>TRBJ2-1|once|TRBV27|.
CASSLWASRGRSYNEQFF
TGTGCCAGCAGTTTATGGGCCTCCCGAGGTAGGTCCTACAATGAGCAGTTCTTC
>TRBJ2-2|.|TRBV5-1|.
CASSSSGATGELFF
TGCGCCAGCAGCTCCTCGGGCGCCACCGGGGAGCTGTTTTTT
>TRBJ1-3|.|TRBV7-9|.
CATRRGKAGNTIYF
TGTGCCACCCGACGGGGGAAGGCTGGAAACACCATATATTTT
>TRBJ2-7|.|TRBV14|.
CASSHGGSYEQYF
TGTGCCAGCAGCCATGGCGGCTCCTACGAGCAGTACTTC
>TRBJ2-3|.|TRBV2|TRBD2
CASPAGLASDTQYF
TGTGCCAGCCCAGCCGGACTAGCGTCAGATACGCAGTATTTT
>TRBJ1-4|.|TRBV28|TRBD1
CASSPIRGTGRFEKLFF
TGTGCCAGCAGTCCAATAAGGGGGACAGGGCGGTTCGAAAAACTGTTTTTT
>TRBJ2-7|.|TRBV27|TRBD1
CASSTARTGVYEQYF
TGTGCCAGCAGTACCGCTAGGACAGGGGTCTACGAGCAGTACTTC
>TRBJ1-5|.|TRBV28|TRBD1
CASSLTGVRQTVQQLNQPQHF
TGTGCCAGCAGTTTAACAGGGGTTAGGCAAACCGTGCAGCAACTAAATCAGCCCCAGCATTTT
>TRBJ2-2|once|TRBV10-2|.
CASSDGRMNTGELFF
TGCGCCAGCAGTGACGGTCGAATGAACACCGGGGAGCTGTTTTTT
>TRBJ1-4|.|TRBV5-5|TRBD1
CASSLGPTGGTNEKLFF
TGTGCCAGCAGCTTGGGCCCCACAGGGGGTACCAATGAAAAACTGTTTTTT
>TRBJ1-4|few|TRBV28|TRBD1
CATNPRDSEYDATNEKLFF
TGTGCCACAAACCCCCGGGACAGCGAGTACGATGCAACTAATGAAAAACTGTTTTTT
>TRBJ1-5|few|TRBV7-9|.
CASSETGVNQPQHF
TGTGCCAGCAGCGAGACGGGGGTGAATCAGCCCCAGCATTTT
>TRBJ2-2|.|TRBV13|.
CASSQHNTGELFF
TGTGCCAGCAGCCAACATAACACCGGGGAGCTGTTTTTT
>TRBJ1-2|.|TRBV4-1|.
CASSQEKGLYGYTF
TGCGCCAGCAGCCAAGAGAAGGGGCTGTATGGCTACACCTTC
>TRBJ1-2|.|TRBV12-5|TRBD1
CASGLSGQIYGYTF
TGTGCTAGTGGTTTGTCGGGACAGATCTATGGCTACACCTTC
>TRBJ2-5|.|TRBV9|.
CASSVAGTETQYF
TGTGCCAGCAGCGTAGCCGGGACGGAGACCCAGTACTTC
>TRBJ1-1|.|TRBV7-2|.
CASSSVLTTEAFF
TGTGCCAGCAGCTCCGTCCTGACCACTGAAGCTTTCTTT
>TRBJ2-5|.|TRBV25-1|.
CASSESLTGMAQYF
TGTGCCAGCAGTGAATCCCTTACAGGGATGGCCCAGTACTTC
>TRBJ2-7|.|TRBV27|TRBD1
CASTKTYRDSSYEQYF
TGTGCCAGCACCAAAACTTACCGGGACAGCTCCTACGAGCAGTACTTC
>TRBJ2-1|.|TRBV5-4|.
CASSPTGNEQFF
TGTGCCAGCAGCCCTACCGGGAATGAGCAGTTCTTC
>TRBJ2-2|.|TRBV5-5|TRBD2
CASSLFFSGGTNTGELFF
TGTGCCAGCAGCTTGTTTTTCAGCGGGGGAACGAACACCGGGGAGCTGTTTTTT
>TRBJ2-2|.|TRBV15|.
CATRRVGYPGELFF
TGTGCCACCCGTCGGGTCGGGTATCCCGGGGAGCTGTTTTTT
>TRBJ2-2|.|TRBV19|.
CASSIVSRGELFF
TGTGCCAGTAGTATAGTGAGCCGCGGGGAGCTGTTTTTT
>TRBJ1-2|.|TRBV7-9|.
CASSLLPWDNSLNGYTF
TGTGCCAGCAGCCTCCTCCCCTGGGACAATTCCCTCAATGGCTACACCTTC
>TRBJ1-2|.|TRBV4-3|.
CASSQDLMGGYTF
TGCGCCAGCAGCCAAGATTTGATGGGCGGCTACACCTTC
>TRBJ2-7|.|TRBV19|TRBD2
CASSITSDSYEQYF
TGTGCCAGTAGTATTACTAGCGACTCCTACGAGCAGTACTTC
>TRBJ1-1|.|TRBV2|.
CASREGRYGTEAFF
TGTGCCAGCAGGGAAGGCCGGTACGGCACTGAAGCTTTCTTT
>TRBJ1-2|.|TRBV7-9|.
CASSLSGLPNYGYTF
TGTGCCAGCAGCTTGTCGGGACTGCCTAACTATGGCTACACCTTC
>TRBJ2-7|.|TRBV27|TRBD1
CASSLGQGAPTYF
TGTGCCAGCAGTTTGGGACAGGGGGCGCCGACATACTTC